This TCR beta chain is drawn from a study of early stage breast cancer tumors. Overall study: Among approximately 12 ER+/PR+/HER2- tumors, eight were ductal, four lobular.

About this clone: Its antigen is unidentified.

Some clones are missing from TCRdb's copy, which holds only in-frame ones; the method was immunoSEQ multiplex PCR. The sample holds tens of thousands of clones, 65% to 85% seen once. Study-level findings and limits: Tumors had approximately 2.5-fold higher T cell density than normal breast.

The sample was blood. The receptor was isolated from a person in their sixties with breast cancer.

This CDR3 is CASSEDRSRETQYF. Here the CDR3 DNA reads TGTGCCAGCAGTGAAGACAGGTCTAGAGAGACCCAGTACTTC. The rearrangement joins TRBV2 to TRBJ2-5; a possible D gene is TRBD1 (5 bases). Per germline, CDR1 SNHLY and CDR2 FYNNEI. The CDR3 contains 14 residues. The V gene lost 1 base and the J gene lost 4 bases, with 10 bases spanning the gap.